This T cell receptor (beta chain) emerged from a study of blood T cell repertoires in COVID-19 (dated by TCRdb to about 2020). For the study in its entirety: Samples from collaborators originated in the United States, Italy and Spain and spanned both the acute and convalescent phases of COVID-19. The dataset comprised deeply sampled blood TCRbeta repertoires from subjects exposed to, actively infected with, or recovered from COVID-19. Sample metadata almost always included a de-identified subject ID, COVID-19 status, age in years and sex. The repertoires were released in a freely available public database meant as a resource for research on the immune response to SARS-CoV-2. The material from the prospective study consisted of cDNA or gDNA derived from T cells, B-cell-depleted T cells, or PBMCs. The samples were drawn from the first 160 participants of the ongoing ImmuneRACE study and from 950 to 1,500 subjects provided by 6 global collaborators. Where available, HLA class I and class II types were obtained from metadata supplied by the sample provider rather than from assay-based typing. General conclusions and limits of the study: The quantity of clinical and demographic metadata differed by source and by participant and was supplied without curation.

On this clone itself: The target of this receptor is not known. Nothing much larger sits one base from this clone, and base qualities are not available.

CDR1 and CDR2 were assigned from the germline V gene as MRHNA and SNTAGT. Reading from cysteine to phenylalanine, the CDR3 counts 15 amino acids. Only the CDR3 part of the read is kept: 45 bases, read in frame from the first base. V lost 6 bases and J lost 4 bases, and the count of bases not matched to a germline gene is 7. Samples from volunteer blood donors who had recovered from COVID-19 were contributed by a second Seattle source. Whole blood was collected in K2EDTA tubes by collaborating institutions according to the institutions' own protocols. For TCRbeta analysis, collaborators shipped samples in one of three forms: frozen whole blood, isolated PBMCs, or DNA extracted from either of those sample types. The immunoSEQ Assay, a bias-controlled multiplex PCR, was used to amplify TCRbeta CDR3 regions from genomic DNA. On the study's bioinformatics: Nucleated cell counts per sample were estimated from amplification of reference gene primers within the assay. To quantify the absolute abundance of each unique TCRbeta CDR3 rearrangement, sequence reads were collapsed and filtered. For each sample, productive Simpson clonality was calculated by taking the square root of Simpson's diversity index across productive rearrangements. TCRdb took this table from immuneACCESS and kept in-frame rearrangements with V and J called. Such tables lack part of the clones; where checked against another copy, unresolved V genes explain under half of the gap, and the rest is unexplained. The V and J calls and the clone size are those of that table, but D and trimming were determined from the DNA. The sample includes some 300,000 clones, with 88% observed a single time. Together, the top ten hold over 6% of the sample.

The chain employs TRBV6-4 and TRBJ2-1, and 9 junctional nucleotides match TRBD1. The TCR sequence derives from a woman in her thirties who had recovered from COVID-19. Material for sequencing was peripheral blood. The DNA reads TGTGCCAGCAGCATAACCGGGACAGGGTACAATGAGCAGTTCTTC. Its protein product is CASSITGTGYNEQFF.